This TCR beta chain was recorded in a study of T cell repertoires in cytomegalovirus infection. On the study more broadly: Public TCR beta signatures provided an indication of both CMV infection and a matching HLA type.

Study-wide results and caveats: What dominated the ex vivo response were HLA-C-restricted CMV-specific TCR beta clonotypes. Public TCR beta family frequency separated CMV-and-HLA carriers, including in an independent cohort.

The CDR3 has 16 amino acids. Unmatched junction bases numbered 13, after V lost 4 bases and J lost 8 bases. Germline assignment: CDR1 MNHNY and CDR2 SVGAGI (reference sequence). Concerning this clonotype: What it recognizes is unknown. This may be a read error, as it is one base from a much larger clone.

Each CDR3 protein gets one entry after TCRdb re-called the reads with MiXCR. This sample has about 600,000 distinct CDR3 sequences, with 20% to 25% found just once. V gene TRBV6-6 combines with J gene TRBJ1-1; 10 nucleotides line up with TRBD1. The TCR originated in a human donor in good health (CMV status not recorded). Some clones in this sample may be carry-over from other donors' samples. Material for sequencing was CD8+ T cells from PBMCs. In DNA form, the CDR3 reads TGTGCCAGCAGTTTTCAACCGGGACAGGGGAATGAGGAAGCTTTCTTT. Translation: CASSFQPGQGNEEAFF.